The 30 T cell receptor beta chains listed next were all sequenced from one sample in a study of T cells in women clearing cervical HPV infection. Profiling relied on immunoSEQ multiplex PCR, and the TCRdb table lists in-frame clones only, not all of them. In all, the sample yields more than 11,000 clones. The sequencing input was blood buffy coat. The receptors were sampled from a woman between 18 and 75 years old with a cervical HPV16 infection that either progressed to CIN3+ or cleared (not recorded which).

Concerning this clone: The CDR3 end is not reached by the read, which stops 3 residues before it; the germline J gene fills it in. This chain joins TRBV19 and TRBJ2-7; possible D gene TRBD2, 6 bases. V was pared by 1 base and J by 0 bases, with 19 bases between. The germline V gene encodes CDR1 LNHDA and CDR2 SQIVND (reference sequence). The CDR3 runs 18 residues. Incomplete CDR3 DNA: TGTGCCAGTAGTATAGGAGGGAAGGCGGGGAGAAGCTCCTACGAG. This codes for CASSIGGKAGRSSYE. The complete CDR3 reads CASSIGGKAGRSSYEQYF.

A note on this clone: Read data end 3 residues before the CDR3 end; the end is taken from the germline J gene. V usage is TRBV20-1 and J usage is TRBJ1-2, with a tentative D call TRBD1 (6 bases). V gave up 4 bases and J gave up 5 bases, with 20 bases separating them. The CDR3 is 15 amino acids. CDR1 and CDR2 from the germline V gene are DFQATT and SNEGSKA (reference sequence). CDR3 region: CSAMRLGQRLYGYTF. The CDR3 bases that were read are TGCAGTGCTATGCGTTTGGGACAACGACTTTATGGC.

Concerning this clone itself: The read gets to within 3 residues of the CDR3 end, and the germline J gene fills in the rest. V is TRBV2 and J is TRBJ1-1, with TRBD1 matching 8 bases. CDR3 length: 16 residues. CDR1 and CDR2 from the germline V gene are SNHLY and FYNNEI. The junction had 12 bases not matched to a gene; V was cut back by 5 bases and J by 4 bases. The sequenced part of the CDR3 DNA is TGTGCCAGCAGTTTCCAGGGGGCGCGATACGGCACTGAA. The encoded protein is CASSFQGARYGTE. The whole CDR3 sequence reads CASSFQGARYGTEAFF.

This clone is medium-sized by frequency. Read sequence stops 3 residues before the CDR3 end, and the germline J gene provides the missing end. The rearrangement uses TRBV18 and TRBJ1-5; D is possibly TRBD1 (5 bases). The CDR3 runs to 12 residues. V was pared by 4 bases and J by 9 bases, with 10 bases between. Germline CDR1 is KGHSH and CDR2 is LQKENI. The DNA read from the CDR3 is TGTGCCAGCTCACGGCCCCAGGGGCCC. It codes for CASSRPQGP. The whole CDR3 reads CASSRPQGPQHF. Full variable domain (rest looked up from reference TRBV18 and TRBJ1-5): NAGVMQNPRHLVRRRGQEARLRCSPMKGHSHVYWYRQLPEEGLKFMVYLQKENIIDESGMPKERFSAEFPKEGPSILRIQQVVRGDSAAYFCASSRPQGPQHFGDGTRLSIL.

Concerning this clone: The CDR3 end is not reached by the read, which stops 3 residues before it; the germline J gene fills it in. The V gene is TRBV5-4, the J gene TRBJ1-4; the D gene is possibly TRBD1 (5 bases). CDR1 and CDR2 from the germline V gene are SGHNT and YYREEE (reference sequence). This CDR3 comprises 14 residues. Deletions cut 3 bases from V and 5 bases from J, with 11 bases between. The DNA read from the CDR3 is TGTGCCAGCAGCTCAGACAGACAGAATGAAAAA. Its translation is CASSSDRQNEK. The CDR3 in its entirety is CASSSDRQNEKLFF.

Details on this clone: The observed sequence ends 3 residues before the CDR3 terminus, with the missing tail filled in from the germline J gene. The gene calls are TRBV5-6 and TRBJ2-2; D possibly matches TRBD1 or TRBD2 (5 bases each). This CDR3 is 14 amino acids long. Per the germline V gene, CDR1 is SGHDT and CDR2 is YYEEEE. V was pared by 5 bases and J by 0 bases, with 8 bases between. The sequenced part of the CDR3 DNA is TGTGCCAGCAGGAGGGGCACGAACACCGGGGAG. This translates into CASRRGTNTGE. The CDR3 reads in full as CASRRGTNTGELFF. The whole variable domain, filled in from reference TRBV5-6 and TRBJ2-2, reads DAGVTQSPTHLIKTRGQQVTLRCSPKSGHDTVSWYQQALGQGPQFIFQYYEEEERQRGNFPDRFSGHQFPNYSSELNVNALLLGDSALYLCASRRGTNTGELFFGEGSRLTVL.

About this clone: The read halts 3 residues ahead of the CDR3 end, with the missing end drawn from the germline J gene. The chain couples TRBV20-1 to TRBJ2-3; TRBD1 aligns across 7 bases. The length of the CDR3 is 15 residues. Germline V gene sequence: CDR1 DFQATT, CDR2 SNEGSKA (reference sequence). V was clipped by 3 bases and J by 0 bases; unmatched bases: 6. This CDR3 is CSARGQKKSTDTQYF. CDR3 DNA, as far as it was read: TGCAGTGCTAGGGGACAGAAGAAAAGCACAGATACG.

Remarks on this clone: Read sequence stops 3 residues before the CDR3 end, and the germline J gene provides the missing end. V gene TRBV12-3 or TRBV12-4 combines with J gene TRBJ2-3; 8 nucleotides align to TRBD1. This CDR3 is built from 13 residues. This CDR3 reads CASSRGQGETQYF. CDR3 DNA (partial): TGTGCCAGCAGCCGCGGACAGGGTGAGACG.

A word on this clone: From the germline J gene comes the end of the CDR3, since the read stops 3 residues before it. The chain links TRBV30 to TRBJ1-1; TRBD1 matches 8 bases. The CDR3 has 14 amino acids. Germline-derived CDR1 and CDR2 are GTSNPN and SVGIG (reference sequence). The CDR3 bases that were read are TGTGCCTGGAGTGAGGACAGGGTATTGAATGAG. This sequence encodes CAWSEDRVLNE. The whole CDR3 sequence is CAWSEDRVLNEAFF.

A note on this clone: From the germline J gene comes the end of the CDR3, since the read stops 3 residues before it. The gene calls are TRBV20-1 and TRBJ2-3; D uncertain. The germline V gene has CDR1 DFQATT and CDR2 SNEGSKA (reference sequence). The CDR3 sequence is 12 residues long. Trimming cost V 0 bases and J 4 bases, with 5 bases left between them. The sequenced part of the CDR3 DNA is TGCAGTGCTAGAGAAAAGGCAGATACG. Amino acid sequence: CSAREKADT. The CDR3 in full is CSAREKADTQYF.

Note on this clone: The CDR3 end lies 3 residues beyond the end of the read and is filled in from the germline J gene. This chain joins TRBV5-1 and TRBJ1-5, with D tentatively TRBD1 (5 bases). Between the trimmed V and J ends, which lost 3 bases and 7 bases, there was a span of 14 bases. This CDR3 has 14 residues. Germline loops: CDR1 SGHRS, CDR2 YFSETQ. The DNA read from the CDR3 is TGCGCCAGCAGCTCCCGGGGCGGGGACCAGCCC. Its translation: CASSSRGGDQP. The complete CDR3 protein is CASSSRGGDQPQHF.

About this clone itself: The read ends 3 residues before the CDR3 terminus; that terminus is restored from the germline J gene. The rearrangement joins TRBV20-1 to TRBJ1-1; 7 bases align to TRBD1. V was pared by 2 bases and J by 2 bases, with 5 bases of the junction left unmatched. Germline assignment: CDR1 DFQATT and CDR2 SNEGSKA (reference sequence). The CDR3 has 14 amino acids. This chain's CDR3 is CSARRTGGNTEAFF. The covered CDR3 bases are TGCAGTGCTAGACGGACAGGAGGAAACACTGAA.

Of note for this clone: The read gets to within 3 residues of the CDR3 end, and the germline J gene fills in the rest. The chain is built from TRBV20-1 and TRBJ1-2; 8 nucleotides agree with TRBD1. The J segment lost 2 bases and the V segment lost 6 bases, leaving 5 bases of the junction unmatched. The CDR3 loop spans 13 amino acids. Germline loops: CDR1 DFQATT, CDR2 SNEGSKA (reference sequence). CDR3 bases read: TGCAGTGCGGATGACAGGGGCAACTATGGC. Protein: CSADDRGNYG. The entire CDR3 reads CSADDRGNYGYTF.

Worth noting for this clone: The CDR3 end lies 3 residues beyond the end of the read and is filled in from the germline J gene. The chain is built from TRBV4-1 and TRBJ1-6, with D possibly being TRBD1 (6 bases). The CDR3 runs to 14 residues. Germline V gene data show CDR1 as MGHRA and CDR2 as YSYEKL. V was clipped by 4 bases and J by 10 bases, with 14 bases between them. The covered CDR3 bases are TGCGCCAGCAGCCTACCCAGGGGAGACTCACCC. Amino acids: CASSLPRGDSP. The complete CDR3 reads CASSLPRGDSPLHF.

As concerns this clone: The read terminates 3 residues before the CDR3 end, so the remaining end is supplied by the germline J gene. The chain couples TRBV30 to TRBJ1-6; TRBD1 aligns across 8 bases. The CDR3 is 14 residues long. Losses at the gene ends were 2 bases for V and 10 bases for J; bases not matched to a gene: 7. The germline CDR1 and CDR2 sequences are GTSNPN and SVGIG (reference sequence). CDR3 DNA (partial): TGTGCCTGGAGTAAGGACAGGGTGAGATCACCC. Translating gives CAWSKDRVRSP. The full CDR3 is CAWSKDRVRSPLHF.

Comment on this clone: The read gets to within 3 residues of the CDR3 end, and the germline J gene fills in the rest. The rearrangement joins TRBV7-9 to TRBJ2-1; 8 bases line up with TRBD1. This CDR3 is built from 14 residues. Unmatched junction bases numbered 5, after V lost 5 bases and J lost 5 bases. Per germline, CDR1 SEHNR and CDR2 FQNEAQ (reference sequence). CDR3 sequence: CASSPGTGHNEQFF. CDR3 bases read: TGTGCCAGCAGCCCTGGGACAGGTCACAATGAG.

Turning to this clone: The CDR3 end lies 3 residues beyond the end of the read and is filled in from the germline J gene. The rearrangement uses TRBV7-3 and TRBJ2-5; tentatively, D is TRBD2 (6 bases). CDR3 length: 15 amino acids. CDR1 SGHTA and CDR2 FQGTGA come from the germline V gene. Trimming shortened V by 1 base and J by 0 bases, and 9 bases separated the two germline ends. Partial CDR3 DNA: TGTGCCAGCAGCTTAATGGGGACTGACCAAGAGACC. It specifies CASSLMGTDQET. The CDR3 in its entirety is CASSLMGTDQETQYF.

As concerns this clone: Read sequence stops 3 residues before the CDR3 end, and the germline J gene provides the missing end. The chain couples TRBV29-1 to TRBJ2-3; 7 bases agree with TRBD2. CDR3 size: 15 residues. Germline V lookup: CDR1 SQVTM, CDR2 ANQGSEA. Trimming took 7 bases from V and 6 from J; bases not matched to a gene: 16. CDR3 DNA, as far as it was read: TGCAGCGCCTCAGGGTGGGGGGGAGGGACGGATACG. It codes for CSASGWGGGTDT. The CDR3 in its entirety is CSASGWGGGTDTQYF.

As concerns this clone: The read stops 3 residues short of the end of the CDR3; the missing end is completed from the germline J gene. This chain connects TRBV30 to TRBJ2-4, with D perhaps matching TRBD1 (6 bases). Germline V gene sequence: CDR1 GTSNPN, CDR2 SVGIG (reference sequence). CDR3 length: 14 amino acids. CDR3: CAWKRRQAWGGQYF. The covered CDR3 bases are TGTGCCTGGAAGAGACGACAGGCCTGGGGTGGT.

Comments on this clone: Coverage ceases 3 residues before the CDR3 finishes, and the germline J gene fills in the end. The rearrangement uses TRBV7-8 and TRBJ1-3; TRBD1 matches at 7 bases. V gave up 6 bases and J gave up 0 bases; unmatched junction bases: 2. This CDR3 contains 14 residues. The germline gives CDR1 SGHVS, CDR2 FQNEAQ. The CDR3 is CASRNRGSGNTIYF. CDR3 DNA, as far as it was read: TGTGCCAGCAGAAACAGGGGCTCTGGAAACACC.

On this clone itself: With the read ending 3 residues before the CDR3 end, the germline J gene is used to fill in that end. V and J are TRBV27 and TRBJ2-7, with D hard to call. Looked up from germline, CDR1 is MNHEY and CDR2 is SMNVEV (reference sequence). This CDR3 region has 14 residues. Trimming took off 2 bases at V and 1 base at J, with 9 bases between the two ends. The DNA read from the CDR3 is TGTGCCAGCAGTTTAACCCGGGTATCCTACGAG. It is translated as CASSLTRVSYE. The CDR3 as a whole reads CASSLTRVSYEQYF.

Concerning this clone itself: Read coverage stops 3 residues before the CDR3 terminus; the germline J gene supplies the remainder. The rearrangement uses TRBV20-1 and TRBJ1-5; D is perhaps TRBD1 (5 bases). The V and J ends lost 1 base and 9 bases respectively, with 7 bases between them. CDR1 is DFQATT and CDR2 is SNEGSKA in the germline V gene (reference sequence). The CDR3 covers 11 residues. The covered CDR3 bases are TGCAGTGCTAGAGTGGGGGGGCCC. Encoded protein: CSARVGGP. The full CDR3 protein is CSARVGGPQHF.

The CDR3 DNA, read in part, is TGCAGTGCTGGGGTAGGACTAGCGGGGGTAGGGGGAGATACC. Translation: CSAGVGLAGVGGDT. The whole CDR3 protein is CSAGVGLAGVGGDTQYF. The chain is built from TRBV20-1 and TRBJ2-5; TRBD2 agrees at 13 bases. The sequence runs out 3 residues before the end of the CDR3; the remainder is reconstructed from the germline J gene. This CDR3 spans 17 amino acids. Germline values: CDR1 DFQATT, CDR2 SNEGSKA (reference sequence).

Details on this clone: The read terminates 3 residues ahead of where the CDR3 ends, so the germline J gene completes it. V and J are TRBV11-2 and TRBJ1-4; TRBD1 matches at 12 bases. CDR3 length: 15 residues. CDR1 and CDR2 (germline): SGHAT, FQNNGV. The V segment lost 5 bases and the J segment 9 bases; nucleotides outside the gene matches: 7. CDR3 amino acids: CASSPPGQGAQKLFF. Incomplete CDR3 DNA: TGTGCCAGCAGCCCACCGGGACAGGGGGCCCAAAAA.

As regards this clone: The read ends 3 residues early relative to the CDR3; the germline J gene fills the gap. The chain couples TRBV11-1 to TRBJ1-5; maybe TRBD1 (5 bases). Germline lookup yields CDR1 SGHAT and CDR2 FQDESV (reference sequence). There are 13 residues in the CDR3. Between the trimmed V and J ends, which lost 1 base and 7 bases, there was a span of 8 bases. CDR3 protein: CASSLGGEQPQHF. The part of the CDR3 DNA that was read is TGTGCCAGCAGCTTAGGGGGGGAACAGCCC.

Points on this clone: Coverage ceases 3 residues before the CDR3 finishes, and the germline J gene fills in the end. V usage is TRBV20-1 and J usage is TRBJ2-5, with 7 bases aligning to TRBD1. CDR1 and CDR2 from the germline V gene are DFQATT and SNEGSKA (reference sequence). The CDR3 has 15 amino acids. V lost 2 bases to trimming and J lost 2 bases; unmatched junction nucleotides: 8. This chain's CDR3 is CSARREGARQETQYF. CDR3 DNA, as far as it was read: TGCAGTGCTAGACGTGAGGGGGCGAGGCAAGAGACC.

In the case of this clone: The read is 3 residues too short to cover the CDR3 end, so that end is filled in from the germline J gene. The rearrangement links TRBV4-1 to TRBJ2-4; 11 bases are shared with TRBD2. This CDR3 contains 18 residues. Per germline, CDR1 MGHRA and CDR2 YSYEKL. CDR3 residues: CASSQDISLAGGQETQYF. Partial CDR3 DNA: TGCGCCAGCAGCCAAGATATTAGCCTAGCGGGGGGACAAGAGACT.

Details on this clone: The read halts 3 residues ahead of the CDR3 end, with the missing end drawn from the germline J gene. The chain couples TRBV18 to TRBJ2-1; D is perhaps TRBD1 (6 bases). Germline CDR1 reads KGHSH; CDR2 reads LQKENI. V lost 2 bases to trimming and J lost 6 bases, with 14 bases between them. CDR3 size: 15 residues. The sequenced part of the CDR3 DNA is TGTGCCAGCTCACCAGAACAGGGTTCCAGCAATGAG. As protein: CASSPEQGSSNE. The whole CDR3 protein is CASSPEQGSSNEQFF.

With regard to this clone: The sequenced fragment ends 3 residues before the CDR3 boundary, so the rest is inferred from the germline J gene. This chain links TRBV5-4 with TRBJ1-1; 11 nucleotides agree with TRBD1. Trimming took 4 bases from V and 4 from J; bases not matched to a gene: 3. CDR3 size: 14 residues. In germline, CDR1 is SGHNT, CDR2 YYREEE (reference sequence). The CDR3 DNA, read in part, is TGTGCCAGCAGCCCCGGGACAGGGGGCACTGAA. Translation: CASSPGTGGTE. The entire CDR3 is CASSPGTGGTEAFF.

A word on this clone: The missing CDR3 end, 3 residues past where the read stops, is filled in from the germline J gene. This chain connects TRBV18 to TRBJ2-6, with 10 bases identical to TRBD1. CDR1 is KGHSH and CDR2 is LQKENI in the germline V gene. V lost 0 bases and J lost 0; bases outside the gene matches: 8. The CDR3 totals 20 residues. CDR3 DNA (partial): TGTGCCAGCTCACCACCAGGGACAGGGGTCCTCTTCTCTGGGGCCAACGTC. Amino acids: CASSPPGTGVLFSGANV. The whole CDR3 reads CASSPPGTGVLFSGANVLTF. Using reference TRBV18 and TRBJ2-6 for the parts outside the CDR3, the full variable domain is NAGVMQNPRHLVRRRGQEARLRCSPMKGHSHVYWYRQLPEEGLKFMVYLQKENIIDESGMPKERFSAEFPKEGPSILRIQQVVRGDSAAYFCASSPPGTGVLFSGANVLTFGAGSRLTVL.